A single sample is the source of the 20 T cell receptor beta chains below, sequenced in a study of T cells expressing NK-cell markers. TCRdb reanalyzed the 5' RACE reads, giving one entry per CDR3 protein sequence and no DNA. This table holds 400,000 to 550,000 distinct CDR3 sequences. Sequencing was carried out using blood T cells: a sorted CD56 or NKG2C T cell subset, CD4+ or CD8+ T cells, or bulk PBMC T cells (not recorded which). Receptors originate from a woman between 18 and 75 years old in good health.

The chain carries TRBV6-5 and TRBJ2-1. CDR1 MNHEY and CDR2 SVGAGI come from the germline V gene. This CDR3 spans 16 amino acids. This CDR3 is CASSSRVGWNYNEQFF.

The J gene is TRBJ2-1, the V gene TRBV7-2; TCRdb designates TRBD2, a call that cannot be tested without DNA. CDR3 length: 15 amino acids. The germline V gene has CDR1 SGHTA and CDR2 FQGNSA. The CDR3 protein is CASSLISGGHNEQFF.

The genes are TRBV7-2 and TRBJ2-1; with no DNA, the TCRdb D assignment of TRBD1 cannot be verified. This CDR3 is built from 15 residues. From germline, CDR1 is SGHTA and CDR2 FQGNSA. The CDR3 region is CASSPQGVSYNEQFF.

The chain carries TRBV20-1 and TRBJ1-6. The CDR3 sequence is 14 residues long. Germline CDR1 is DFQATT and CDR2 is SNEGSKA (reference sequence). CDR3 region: CSAQLSSYNSPLHF.

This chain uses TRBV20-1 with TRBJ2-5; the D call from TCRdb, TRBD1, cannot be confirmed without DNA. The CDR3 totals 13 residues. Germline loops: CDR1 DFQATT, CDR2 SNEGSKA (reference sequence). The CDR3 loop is CSAAGQGRETQYF.

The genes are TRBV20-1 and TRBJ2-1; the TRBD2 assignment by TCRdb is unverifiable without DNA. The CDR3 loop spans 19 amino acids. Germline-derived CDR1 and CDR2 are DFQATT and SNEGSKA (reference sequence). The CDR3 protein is CSARIQAGGFRRSYNEQFF.

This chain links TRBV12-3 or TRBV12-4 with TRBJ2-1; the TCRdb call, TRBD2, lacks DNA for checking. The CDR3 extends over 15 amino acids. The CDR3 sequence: CASSRGTSGRNEQFF.

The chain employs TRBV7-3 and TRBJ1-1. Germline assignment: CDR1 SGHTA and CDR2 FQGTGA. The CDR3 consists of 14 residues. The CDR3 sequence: CASSLNAGNTEAFF.

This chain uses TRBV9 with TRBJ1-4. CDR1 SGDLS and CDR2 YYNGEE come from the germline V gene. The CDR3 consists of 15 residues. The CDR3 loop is CASSRGGATNEKLFF.

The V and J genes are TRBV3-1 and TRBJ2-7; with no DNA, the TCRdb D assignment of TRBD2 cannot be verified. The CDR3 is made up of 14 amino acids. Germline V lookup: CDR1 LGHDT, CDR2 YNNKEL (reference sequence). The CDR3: CASSQAGKPEEQYF.

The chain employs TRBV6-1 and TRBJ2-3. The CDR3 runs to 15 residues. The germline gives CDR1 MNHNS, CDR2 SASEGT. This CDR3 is CASSSQKDLTDTQYF.

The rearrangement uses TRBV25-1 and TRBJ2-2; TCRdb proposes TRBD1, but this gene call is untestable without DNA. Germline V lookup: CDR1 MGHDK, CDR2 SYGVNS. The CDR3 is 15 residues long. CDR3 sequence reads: CASSESDRDTGELFF.

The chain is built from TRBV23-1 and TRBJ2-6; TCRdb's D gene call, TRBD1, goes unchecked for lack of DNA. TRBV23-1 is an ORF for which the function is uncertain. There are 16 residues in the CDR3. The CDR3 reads CASSHHREAGANVLTF.

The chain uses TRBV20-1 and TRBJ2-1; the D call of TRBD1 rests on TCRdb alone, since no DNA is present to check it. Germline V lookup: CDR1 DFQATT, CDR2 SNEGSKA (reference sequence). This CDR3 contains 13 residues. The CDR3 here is CSATRQGGNEQFF.

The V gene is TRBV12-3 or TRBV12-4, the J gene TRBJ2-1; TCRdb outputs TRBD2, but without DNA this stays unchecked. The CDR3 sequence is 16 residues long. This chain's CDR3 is CASSPWTSGIYNEQFF.

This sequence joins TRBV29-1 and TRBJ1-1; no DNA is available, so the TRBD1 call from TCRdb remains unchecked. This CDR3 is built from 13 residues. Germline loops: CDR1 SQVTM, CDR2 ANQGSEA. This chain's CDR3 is CSVSPRGETEAFF.

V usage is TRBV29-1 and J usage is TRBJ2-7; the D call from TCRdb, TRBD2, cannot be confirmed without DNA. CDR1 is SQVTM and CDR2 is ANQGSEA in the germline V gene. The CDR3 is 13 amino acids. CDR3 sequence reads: CSVRTSPTYEQYF.

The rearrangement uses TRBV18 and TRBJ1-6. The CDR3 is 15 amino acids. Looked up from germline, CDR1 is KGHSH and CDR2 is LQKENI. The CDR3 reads CASSPKRGLDSPLHF.

The CDR3 region is CASSRATLLMDYEQYF. The chain recombines TRBV6-1 with TRBJ2-7; absent DNA, TCRdb's TRBD2 call cannot be checked. CDR1 is MNHNS, CDR2 SASEGT, per germline. There are 16 residues in the CDR3.

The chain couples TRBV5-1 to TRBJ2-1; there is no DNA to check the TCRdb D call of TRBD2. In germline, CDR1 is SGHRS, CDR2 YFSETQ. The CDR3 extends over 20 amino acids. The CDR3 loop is CASSSRGLAGAYLGYNEQFF.